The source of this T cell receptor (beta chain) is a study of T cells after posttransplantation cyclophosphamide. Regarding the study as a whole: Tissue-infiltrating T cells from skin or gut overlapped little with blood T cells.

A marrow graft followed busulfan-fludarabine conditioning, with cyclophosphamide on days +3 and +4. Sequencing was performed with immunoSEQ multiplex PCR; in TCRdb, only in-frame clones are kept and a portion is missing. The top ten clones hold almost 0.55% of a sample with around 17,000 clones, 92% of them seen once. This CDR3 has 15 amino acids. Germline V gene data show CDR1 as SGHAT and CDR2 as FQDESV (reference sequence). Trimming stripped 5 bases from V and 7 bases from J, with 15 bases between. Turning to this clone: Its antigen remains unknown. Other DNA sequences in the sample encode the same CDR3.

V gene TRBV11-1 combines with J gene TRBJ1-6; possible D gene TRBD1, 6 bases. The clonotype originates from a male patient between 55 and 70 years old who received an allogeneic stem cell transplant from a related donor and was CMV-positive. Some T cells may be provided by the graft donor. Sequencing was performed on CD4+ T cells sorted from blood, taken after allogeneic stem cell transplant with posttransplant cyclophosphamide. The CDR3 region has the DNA TGTGCCAGCAGCCCCCAAGGGGGTTTGAATTCACCCCTCCACTTT. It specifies CASSPQGGLNSPLHF. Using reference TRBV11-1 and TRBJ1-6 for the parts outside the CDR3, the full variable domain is EAEVAQSPRYKITEKSQAVAFWCDPISGHATLYWYRQILGQGPELLVQFQDESVVDDSQLPKDRFSAERLKGVDSTLKIQPAELGDSAMYLCASSPQGGLNSPLHFGNGTRLTVT.